A single sample is the source of the 2 T cell receptor beta chains below, sequenced in a study of human T cells and chemical hapten exposure (dated by TCRdb to 2020 to 2022). The meaning of the sample's time point label: patch test 1, 2 weeks after DPC sensitization. The sample's treatment or condition, from its label and the paper: therapeutic diphenylcyclopropenone sensitization with weekly scalp DPC. Libraries came from RACE. Sequencing was carried out with a NextSeq 500. TCRdb reran the public reads through fastp at Q25 and MiXCR, keeping productive beta chains. Every CDR3 protein is listed once, alongside the most common genes and DNA of its rows. A total of around 190,000 distinct CDR3 sequences appear in this sample, 20% to 25% of them only once. Under 8.5% of the sample goes to the ten largest clones. Sample: whole blood, taken in connection with sensitization to the hapten diphenylcyclopropenone (DPC). These receptors were collected from a woman aged 45 to 65 with alopecia areata. Some clones in this sample may be carry-over from other donors' samples.

CDR3 bases: TGCAGTGCTGAAGACATCTCTGGAAACACCATATATTTT. It codes for CSAEDISGNTIYF. The chain employs TRBV20-1 and TRBJ1-3; D unresolved. Trimming removed 5 bases from V and 0 bases from J, with 8 bases in between. CDR3 length: 13 amino acids. CDR1 DFQATT and CDR2 SNEGSKA come from the germline V gene (reference sequence).

The V call is TRBV5-1, the J call TRBJ2-7, with 10 nucleotides matching TRBD2. There are 15 residues in the CDR3. From germline, CDR1 is SGHRS and CDR2 YFSETQ. J lost 2 bases, V lost 4 bases, and 6 bases had no gene match. The CDR3 loop is CASSLSLAGAYEQYF. The CDR3 coding sequence is TGCGCCAGCAGCCTCAGTCTAGCGGGGGCCTACGAGCAGTACTTC.